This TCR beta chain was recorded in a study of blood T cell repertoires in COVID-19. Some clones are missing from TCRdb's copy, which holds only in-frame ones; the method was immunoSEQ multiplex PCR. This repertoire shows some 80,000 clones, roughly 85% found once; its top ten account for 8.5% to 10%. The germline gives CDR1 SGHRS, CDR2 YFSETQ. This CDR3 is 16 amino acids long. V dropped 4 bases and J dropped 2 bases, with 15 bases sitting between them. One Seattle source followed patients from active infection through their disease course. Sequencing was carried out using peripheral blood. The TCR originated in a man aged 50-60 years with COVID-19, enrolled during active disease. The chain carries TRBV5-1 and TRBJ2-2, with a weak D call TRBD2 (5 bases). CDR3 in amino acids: CASSPRGQSNTGELFF. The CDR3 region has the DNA TGCGCCAGCAGCCCCAGAGGGCAATCCAACACCGGGGAGCTGTTTTTT.